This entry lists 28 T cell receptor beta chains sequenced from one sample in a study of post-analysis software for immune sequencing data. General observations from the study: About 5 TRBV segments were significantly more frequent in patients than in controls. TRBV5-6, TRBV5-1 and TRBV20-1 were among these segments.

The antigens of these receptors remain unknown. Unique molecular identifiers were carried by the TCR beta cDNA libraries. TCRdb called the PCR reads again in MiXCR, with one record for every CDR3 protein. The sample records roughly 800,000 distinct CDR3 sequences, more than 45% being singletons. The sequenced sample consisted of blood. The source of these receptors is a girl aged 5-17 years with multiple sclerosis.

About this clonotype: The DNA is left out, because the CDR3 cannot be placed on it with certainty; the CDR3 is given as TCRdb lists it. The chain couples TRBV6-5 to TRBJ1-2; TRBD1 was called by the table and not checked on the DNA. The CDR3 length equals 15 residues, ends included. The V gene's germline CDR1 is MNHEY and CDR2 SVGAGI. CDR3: CASSYVQGNNYGCTF.

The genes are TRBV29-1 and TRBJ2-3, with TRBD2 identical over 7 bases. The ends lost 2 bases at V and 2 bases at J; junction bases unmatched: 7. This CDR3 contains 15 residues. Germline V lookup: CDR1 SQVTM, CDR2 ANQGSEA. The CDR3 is CSVETPGGPTDTQYF. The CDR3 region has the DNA TGCAGCGTTGAAACCCCGGGAGGACCCACAGATACGCAGTATTTT.

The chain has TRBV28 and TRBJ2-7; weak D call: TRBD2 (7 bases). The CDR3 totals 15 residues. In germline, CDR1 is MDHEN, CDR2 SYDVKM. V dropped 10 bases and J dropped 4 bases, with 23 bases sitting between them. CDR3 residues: CATTRGAGFLYEQYF. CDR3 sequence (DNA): TGTGCCACCACTCGGGGGGCGGGCTTTCTGTACGAGCAGTACTTC.

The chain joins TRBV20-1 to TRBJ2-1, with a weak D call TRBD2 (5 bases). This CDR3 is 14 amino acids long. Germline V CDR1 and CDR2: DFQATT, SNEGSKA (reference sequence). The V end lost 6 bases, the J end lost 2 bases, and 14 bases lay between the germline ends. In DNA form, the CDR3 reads TGCAGTGCCTGGAAGGAGAGGGCCTACAATGAGCAGTTCTTC. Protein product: CSAWKERAYNEQFF.

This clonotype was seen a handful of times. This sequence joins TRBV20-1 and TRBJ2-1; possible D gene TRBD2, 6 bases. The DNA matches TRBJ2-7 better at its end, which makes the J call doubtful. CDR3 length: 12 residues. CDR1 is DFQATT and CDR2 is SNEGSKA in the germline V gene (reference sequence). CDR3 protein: CSARGGVGEQYF. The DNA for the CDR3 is TGCAGTGCTAGAGGGGGGGTGGGCGAGCAGTACTTC.

CDR3 residues: CSVEVPGGGYTF. In DNA form, the CDR3 reads TGCAGCGTTGAAGTGCCAGGGGGAGGCTACACCTTC. The genes are TRBV29-1 and TRBJ1-2; 7 nucleotides match TRBD1. Germline V CDR1 and CDR2: SQVTM, ANQGSEA. CDR3 length equals 12 residues. Trimming at V came to 1 base and at J to 8 bases, leaving 4 bases not matched to a gene.

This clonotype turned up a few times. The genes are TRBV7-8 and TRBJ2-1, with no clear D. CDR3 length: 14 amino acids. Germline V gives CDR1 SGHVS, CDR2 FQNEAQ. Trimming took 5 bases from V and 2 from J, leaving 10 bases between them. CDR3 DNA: TGTGCCAGCAGCCAATTAACGGCCTACAATGAGCAGTTCTTC. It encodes CASSQLTAYNEQFF. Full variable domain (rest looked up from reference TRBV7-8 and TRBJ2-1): GAGVSQSPRYKVAKRGQDVALRCDPISGHVSLFWYQQALGQGPEFLTYFQNEAQLDKSGLPSDRFFAERPEGSVSTLKIQRTQQEDSAVYLCASSQLTAYNEQFFGPGTRLTVL.

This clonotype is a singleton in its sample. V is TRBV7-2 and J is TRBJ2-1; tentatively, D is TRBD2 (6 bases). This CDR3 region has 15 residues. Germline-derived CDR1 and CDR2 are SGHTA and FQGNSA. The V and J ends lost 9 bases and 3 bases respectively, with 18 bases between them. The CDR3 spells CASTNDGGFYNEQFF. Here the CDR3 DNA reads TGTGCCAGTACTAACGACGGGGGATTCTACAATGAGCAGTTCTTC.

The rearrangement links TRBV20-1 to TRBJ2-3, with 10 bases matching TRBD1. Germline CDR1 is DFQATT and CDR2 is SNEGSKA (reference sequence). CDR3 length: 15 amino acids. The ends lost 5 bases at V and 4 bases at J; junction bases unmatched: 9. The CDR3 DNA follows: TGCAGTGCTCCAACCCGGGACAGGGGTGCAGATACGCAGTATTTT. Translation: CSAPTRDRGADTQYF.

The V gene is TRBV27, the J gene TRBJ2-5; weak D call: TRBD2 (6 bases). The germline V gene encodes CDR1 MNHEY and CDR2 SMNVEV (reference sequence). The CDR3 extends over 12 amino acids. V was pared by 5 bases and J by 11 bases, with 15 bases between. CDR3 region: CASSINGGEQYF. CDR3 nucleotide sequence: TGTGCCAGCAGTATCAACGGGGGAGAGCAGTACTTC.

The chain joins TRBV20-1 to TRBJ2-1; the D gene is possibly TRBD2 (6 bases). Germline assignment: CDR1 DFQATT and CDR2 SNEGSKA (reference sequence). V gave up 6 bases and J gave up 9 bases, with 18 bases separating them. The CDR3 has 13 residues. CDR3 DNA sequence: TGCAGTGCGACCCTAACTAGCCTTCCTGAGCAGTTCTTC. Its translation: CSATLTSLPEQFF.

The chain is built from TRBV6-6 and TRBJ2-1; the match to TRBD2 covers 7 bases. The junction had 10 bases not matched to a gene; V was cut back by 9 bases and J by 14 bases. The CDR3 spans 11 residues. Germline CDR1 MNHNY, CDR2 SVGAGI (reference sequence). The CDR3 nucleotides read TGTGCCAGTCGGGAGGCCCGTCGGGAGTTCTTC. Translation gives CASREARREFF.

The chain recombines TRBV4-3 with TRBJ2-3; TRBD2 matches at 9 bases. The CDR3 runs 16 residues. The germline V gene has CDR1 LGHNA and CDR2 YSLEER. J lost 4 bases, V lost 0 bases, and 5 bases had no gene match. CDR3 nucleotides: TGCGCCAGCAGCCAAGATGAGACTAGCGGATCAGATACGCAGTATTTT. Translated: CASSQDETSGSDTQYF.

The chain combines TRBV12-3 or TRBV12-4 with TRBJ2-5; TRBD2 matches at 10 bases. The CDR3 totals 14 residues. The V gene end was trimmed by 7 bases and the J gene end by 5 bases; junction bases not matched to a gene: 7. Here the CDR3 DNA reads TGTGCCAGCAAAATAGCGGGAGGTGGCGAGACCCAGTACTTC. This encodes CASKIAGGGETQYF.

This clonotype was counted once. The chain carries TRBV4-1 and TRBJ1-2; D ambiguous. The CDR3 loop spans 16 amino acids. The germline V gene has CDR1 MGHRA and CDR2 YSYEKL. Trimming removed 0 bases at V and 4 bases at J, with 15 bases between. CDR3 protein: CASSQEGGGGTYGYTF. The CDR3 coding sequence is TGCGCCAGCAGCCAAGAGGGCGGCGGTGGAACCTATGGCTACACCTTC.

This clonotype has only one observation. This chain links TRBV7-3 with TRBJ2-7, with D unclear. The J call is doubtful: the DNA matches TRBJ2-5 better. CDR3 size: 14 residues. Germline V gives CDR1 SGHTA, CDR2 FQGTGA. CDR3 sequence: CASSPWVGSETQYF. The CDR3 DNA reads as TGTGCCAGCAGCCCCTGGGTTGGATCGGAGACCCAGTACTTC.

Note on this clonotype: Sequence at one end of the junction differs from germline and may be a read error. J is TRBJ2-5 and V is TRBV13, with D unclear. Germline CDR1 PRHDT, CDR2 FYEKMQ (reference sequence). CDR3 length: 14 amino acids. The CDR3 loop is CASSPGPGQETPYF. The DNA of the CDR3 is TGTGCCAGCAGCCCGGGCCCCGGGCAAGAGACCCCGTACTTC.

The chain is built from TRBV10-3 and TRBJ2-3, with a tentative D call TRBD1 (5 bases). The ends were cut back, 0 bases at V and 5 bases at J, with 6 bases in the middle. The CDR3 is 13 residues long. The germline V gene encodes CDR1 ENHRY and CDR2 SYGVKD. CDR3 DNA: TGTGCCATCAGTGAGTCAACAGGAGATACGCAGTATTTT. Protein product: CAISESTGDTQYF.

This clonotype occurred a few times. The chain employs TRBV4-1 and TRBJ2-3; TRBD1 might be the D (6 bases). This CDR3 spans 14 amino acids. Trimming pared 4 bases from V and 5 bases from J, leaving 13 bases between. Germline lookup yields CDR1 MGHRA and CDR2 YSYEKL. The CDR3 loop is CASSREQGRDTQYF. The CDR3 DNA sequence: TGCGCCAGCAGCCGAGAACAGGGTCGAGATACGCAGTATTTT.

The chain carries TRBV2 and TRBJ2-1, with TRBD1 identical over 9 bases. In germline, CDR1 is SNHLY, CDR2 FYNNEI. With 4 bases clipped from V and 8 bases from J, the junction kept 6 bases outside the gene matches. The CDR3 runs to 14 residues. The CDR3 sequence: CASSALTGGDEQFF. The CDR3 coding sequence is TGTGCCAGCAGTGCGTTGACAGGGGGAGATGAGCAGTTCTTC.

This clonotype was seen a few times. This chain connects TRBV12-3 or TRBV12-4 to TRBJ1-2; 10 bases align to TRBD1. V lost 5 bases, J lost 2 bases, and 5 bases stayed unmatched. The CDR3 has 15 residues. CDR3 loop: CASSPRGQGNYGYTF. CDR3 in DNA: TGTGCCAGCAGTCCGAGGGGACAGGGGAACTATGGCTACACCTTC.

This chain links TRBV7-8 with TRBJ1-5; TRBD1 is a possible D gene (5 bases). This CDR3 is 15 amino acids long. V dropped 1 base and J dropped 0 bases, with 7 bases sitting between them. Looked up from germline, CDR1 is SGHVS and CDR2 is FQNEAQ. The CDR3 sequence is CASSLGGASNQPQHF. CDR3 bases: TGTGCCAGCAGCTTAGGTGGGGCTAGCAATCAGCCCCAGCATTTT.

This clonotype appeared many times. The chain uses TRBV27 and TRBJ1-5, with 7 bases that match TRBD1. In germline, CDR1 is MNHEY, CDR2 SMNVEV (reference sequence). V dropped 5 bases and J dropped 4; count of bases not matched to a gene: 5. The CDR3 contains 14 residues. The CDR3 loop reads CASSPGTVNQPQHF. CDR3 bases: TGTGCCAGCAGTCCCGGGACAGTTAATCAGCCCCAGCATTTT.

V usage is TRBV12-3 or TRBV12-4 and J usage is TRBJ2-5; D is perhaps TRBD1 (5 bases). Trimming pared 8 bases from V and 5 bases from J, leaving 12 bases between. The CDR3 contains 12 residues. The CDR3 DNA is TGTGCCAGCGGGGCAGGAACTGAGACCCAGTACTTC. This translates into CASGAGTETQYF.

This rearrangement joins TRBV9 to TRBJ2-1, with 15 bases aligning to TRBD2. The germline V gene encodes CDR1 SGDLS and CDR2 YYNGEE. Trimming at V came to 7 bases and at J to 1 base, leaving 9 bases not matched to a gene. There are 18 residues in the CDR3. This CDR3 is CASDTGTSGRSSYNEQFF. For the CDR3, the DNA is TGTGCCAGCGACACCGGGACTAGCGGGAGGAGTTCCTACAATGAGCAGTTCTTC.

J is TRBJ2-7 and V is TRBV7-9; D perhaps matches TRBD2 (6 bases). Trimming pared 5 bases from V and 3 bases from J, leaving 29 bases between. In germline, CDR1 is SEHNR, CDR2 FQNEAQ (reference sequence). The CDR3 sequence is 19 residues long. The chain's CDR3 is CASSPLADRTEGPYYEQYF. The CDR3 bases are TGTGCCAGCAGCCCTTTAGCGGACCGAACCGAGGGCCCCTACTACGAGCAGTACTTC.

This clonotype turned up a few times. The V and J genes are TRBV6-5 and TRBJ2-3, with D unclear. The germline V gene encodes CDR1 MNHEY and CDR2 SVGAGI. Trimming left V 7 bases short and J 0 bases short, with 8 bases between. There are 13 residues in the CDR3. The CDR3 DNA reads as TGTGCCAGCATGTCGACTAGCACAGATACGCAGTATTTT. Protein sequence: CASMSTSTDTQYF.

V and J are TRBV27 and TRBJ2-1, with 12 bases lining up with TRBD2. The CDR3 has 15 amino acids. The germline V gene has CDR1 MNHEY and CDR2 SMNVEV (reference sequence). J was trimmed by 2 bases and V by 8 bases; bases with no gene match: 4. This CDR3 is CASSGLAGPYNEQFF. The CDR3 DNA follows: TGTGCCAGCTCCGGACTAGCGGGACCCTACAATGAGCAGTTCTTC.